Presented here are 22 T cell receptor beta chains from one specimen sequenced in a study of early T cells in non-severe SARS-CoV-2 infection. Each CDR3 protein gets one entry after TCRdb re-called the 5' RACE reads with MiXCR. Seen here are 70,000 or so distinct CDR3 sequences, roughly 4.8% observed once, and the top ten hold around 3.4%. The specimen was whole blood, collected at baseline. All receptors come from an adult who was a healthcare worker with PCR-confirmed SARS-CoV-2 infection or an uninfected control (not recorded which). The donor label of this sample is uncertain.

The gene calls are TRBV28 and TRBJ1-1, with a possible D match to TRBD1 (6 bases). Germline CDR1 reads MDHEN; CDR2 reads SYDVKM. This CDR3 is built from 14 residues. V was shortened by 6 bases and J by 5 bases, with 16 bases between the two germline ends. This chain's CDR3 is CASRIGGEGTEAFF. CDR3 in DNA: TGTGCCAGCAGAATAGGGGGGGAGGGAACTGAAGCTTTCTTT. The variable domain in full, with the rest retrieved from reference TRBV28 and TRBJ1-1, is DVKVTQSSRYLVKRTGEKVFLECVQDMDHENMFWYRQDPGLGLRLIYFSYDVKMKEKGDIPEGYSVSREKKERFSLILESASTNQTSMYLCASRIGGEGTEAFFGQGTRLTVV.

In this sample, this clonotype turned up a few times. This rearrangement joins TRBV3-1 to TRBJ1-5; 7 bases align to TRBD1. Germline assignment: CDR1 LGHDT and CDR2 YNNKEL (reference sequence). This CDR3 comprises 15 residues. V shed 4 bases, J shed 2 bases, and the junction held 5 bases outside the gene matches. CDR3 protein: CASSPQGVGNQPQHF. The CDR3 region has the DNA TGTGCCAGCAGCCCGCAGGGGGTAGGCAATCAGCCCCAGCATTTT.

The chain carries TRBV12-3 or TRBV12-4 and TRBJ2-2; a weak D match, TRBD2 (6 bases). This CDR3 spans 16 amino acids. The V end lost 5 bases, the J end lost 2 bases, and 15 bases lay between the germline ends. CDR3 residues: CASSPRDLLNTGELFF. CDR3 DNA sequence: TGTGCCAGCAGTCCCCGGGACTTGCTAAACACCGGGGAGCTGTTTTTT.

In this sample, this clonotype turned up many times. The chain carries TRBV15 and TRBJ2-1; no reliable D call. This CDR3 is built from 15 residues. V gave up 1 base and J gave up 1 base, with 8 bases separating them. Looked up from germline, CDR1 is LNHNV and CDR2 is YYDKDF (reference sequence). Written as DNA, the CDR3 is TGTGCCACCAGCAGAGTAGTTGGATCCTACAATGAGCAGTTCTTC. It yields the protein CATSRVVGSYNEQFF.

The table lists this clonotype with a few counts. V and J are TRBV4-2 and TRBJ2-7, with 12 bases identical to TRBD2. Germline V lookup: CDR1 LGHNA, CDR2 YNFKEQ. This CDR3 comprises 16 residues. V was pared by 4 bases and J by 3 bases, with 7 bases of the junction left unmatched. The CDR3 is CASSLASGGEDYEQYF. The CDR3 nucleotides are TGTGCCAGCAGCCTCGCTAGCGGGGGGGAGGACTACGAGCAGTACTTC.

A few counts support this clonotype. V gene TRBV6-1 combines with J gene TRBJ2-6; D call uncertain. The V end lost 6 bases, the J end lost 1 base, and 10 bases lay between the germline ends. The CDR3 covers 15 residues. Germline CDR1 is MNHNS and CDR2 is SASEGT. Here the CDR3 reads CASSLTQSGANVLTF. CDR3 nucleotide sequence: TGTGCCAGCAGCCTGACCCAGTCTGGGGCCAACGTCCTGACTTTC.

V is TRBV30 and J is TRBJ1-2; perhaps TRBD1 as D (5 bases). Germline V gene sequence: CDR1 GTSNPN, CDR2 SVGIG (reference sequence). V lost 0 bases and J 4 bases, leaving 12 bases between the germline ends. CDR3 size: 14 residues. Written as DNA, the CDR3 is TGTGCCTGGAGTGTAGGTACCGGGGGCTATGGCTACACCTTC. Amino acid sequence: CAWSVGTGGYGYTF. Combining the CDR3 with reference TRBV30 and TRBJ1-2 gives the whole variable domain SQTIHQWPATLVQPVGSPLSLECTVEGTSNPNLYWYRQAAGRGLQLLFYSVGIGQISSEVPQNLSASRPQDRQFILSSKKLLLSDSGFYLCAWSVGTGGYGYTFGSGTRLTVV.

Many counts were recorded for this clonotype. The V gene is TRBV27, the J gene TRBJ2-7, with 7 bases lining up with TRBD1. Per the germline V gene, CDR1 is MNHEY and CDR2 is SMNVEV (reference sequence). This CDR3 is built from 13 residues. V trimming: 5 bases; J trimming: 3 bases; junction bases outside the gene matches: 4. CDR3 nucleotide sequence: TGTGCCAGCAGTCTGTCAGGGGGCTACGAGCAGTACTTC. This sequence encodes CASSLSGGYEQYF.

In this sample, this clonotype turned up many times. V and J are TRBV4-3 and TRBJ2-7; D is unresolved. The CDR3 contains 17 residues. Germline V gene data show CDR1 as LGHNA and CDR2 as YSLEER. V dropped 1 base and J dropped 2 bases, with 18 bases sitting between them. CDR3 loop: CASSQVWVSDLPYEQYF. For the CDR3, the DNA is TGCGCCAGCAGCCAAGTCTGGGTTTCGGACCTCCCCTACGAGCAGTACTTC.

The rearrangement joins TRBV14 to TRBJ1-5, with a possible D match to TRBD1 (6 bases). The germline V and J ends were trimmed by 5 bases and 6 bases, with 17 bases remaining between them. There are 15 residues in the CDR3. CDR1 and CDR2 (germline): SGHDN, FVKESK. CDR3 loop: CASSMDSGAAQPQHF. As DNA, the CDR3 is TGTGCCAGCAGCATGGATTCAGGGGCGGCTCAGCCCCAGCATTTT.

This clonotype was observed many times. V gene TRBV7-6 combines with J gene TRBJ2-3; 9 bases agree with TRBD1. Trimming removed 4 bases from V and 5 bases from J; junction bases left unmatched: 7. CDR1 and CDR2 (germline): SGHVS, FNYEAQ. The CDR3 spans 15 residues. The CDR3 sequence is CASSSGGQGGDTQYF. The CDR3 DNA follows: TGTGCCAGCAGCTCCGGGGGACAGGGAGGAGATACGCAGTATTTT.

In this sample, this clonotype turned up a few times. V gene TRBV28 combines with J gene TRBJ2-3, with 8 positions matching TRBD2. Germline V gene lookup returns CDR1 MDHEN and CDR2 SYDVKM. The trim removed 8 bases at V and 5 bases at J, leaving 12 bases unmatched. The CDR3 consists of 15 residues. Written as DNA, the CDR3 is TGTGCCAGCGAAAGTCCGGGGGGGCCAGGAGATACGCAGTATTTT. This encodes CASESPGGPGDTQYF.

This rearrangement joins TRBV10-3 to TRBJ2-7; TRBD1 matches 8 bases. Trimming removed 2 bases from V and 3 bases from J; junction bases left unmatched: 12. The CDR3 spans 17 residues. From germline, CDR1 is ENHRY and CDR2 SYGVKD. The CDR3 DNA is TGTGCCATCAGTGAGCCTCCGTTGGACAGGGTCAACTACGAGCAGTACTTC. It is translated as CAISEPPLDRVNYEQYF.

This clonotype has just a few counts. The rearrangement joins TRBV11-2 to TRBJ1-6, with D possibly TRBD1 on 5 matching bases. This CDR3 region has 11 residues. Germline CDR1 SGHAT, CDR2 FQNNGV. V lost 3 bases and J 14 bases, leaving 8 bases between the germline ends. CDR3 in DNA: TGTGCCAGCAGCTTCCCGGGGGCCCTCCACTTT. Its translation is CASSFPGALHF.

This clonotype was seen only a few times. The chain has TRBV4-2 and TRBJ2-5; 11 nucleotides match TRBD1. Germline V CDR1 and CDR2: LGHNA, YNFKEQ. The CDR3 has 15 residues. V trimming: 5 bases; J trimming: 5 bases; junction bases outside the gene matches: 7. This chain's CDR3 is CASSYRDRGAETQYF. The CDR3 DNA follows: TGTGCCAGCAGCTATAGGGACAGGGGGGCGGAGACCCAGTACTTC.

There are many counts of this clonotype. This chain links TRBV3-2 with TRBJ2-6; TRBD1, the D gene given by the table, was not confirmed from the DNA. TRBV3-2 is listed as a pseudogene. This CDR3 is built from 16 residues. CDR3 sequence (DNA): TGTGCCAGAACTGGACAGGGGGGCTCTGGGGCCAACGTCCTGACTTTC. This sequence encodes CARTGQGGSGANVLTF.

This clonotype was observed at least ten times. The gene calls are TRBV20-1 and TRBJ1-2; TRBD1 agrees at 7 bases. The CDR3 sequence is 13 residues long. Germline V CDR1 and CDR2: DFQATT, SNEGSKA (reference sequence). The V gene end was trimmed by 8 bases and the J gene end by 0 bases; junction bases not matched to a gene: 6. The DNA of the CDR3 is TGCAGTACCCCTGGGACAGCTAACTATGGCTACACCTTC. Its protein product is CSTPGTANYGYTF.

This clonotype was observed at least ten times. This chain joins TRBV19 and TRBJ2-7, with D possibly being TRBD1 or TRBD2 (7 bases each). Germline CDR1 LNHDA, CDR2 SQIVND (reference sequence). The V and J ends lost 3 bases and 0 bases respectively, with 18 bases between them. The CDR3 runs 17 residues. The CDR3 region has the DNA TGTGCCAGTAGTATGGCCGGGGGGACAGTGAGCTCCTACGAGCAGTACTTC. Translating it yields CASSMAGGTVSSYEQYF.

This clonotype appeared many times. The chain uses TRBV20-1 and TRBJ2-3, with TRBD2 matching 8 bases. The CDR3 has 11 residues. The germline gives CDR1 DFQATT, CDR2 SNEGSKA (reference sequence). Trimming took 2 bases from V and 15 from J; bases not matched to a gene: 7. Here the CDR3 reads CSARSSGGEYF. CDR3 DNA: TGCAGTGCTAGATCGAGCGGGGGAGAATATTTT.

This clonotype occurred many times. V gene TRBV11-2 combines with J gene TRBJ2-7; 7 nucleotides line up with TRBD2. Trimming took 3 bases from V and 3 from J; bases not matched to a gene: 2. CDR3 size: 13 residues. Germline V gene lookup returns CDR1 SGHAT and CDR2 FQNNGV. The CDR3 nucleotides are TGTGCCAGCAGCTTGAGCGGGGACTACGAGCAGTACTTC. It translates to CASSLSGDYEQYF.

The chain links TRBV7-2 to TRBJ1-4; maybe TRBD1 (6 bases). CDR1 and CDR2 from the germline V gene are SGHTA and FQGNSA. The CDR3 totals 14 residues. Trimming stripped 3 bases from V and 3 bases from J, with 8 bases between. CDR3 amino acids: CASSFGGPNEKLFF. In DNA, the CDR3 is TGTGCCAGCAGCTTCGGGGGCCCTAATGAAAAACTGTTTTTT.

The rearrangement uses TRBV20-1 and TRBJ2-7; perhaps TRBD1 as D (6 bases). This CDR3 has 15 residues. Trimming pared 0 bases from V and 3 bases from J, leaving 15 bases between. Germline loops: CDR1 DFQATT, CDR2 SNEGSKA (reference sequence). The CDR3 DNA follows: TGCAGTGCTAGAGATTTTACAGGGAAGTTCTACGAGCAGTACTTC. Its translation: CSARDFTGKFYEQYF.